Detailed here is one T cell receptor beta chain. TCRdb's table, derived via immunoSEQ multiplex PCR, lists solely in-frame clones and lacks some. The repertoire includes 1.5 million to 2.5 million clones, about 95% of them detected once, and roughly 1.2% sits in the top ten. The entry originates in a study of shared clonotypes between healthy human individuals. Positive CCR7 selection of CD45RO-negative cells yielded the naive CD8 cells, and terminally differentiated effector memory CD45RA+ cells were excluded. The CDR3 has 13 residues. Trimming took off 7 bases at V and 2 bases at J, with 13 bases between the two ends. Germline CDR1 is SGHDT and CDR2 is YYEEEE.

The rearrangement joins TRBV5-6 to TRBJ2-7, with D possibly being TRBD2 (6 bases). The receptor was derived from a man younger than 35 in good health. The specimen was naive CD8+ T cells sorted from blood. CDR3 sequence: CASALGGTYEQYF. CDR3 bases: TGTGCCAGCGCCCTGGGGGGAACCTACGAGCAGTACTTC.